This TCR beta chain is from a study of OX40 agonist ivuxolimab in advanced cancers. Across the whole study: An agonistic anti-OX40 (CD134) antibody, ivuxolimab, was used to treat the patients.

Germline V gene lookup returns CDR1 DFQATT and CDR2 SNEGSKA (reference sequence). CDR3 size: 11 residues. Between the trimmed V and J ends, which lost 6 bases and 7 bases, there was a span of 10 bases. Regarding this clone: Its cognate antigen is unknown.

The study, taken as a whole, reports: Normalized T-cell clonal expansion was also low in a subset of nonresponders. Clonal expansion by week 6 occurred in CD4+ and CD8+ blood T cells (at 0.1 to 3.0 mg/kg). CD4+ T cells averaged fewer expanded clones than CD8+ T cells.

The table came from immunoSEQ multiplex PCR; TCRdb's copy has only in-frame clones and leaves some out. The sample lists 50,000 to 65,000 clones, 81% occurring once. This receptor was identified in an adult with an advanced solid tumor such as melanoma, head and neck, liver or kidney cancer. The J gene is TRBJ1-3, the V gene TRBV20-1; no definite D call. The sample was CD4+ or CD8+ T cells sorted from blood, taken in a trial of the OX40 agonist ivuxolimab. CDR3 sequence (DNA): TGCAGTGCCAGATTAATGAACACCATATATTTT. It specifies CSARLMNTIYF.